This T cell receptor beta chain is from a study of blood T cells in healthy people across ages (dated by TCRdb to between 2014 and 2016). In terms of the full investigation: In model experiments, template switching captured about one uniquely barcoded TCR beta cDNA molecule for every two T cells. The study analyzed two additional independent replicas of 1 million unique cDNA reads from the same blood draw for two donors, one aged 18 to 29 and one aged 80 or older. To avoid experimental bias, donors of different ages were randomly spread across the sequencing lanes. The donors were split into four age groups: young (average 16 years), middle-aged (about 40), aged (more than 60) and long-lived (about 74). The study measured age-related changes in TCR beta repertoire diversity using deep sequencing normalized with unique cDNA molecular identifiers. Beyond this particular receptor, the publication reports: Conclusive comparison of naive and antigen-experienced compartments was prevented by the profiling of bulk unsorted PBMCs. As age increased, observed TCR beta diversity per million T cells dropped in a roughly linear way, and a significant reduction was already evident by age 40. The CMV infection status of donors was not known, potentially confounding age-related changes in expanded clonotypes. There was a strong correlation between observed TCR beta diversity and the percentage of naive T cells measured by flow cytometry. Compared with the aged group, more naive CD4+ T cells, fewer expanded clones and increased TCR diversity were shown by the long-lived group, suggesting age selection. Estimates of total diversity based on one million sequenced T cells were regarded as lower bounds and as underestimates.

The donors were roughly 39 Caucasian individuals from Russia, aged roughly 6 to 100 years, who were systemically healthy. Each donor gave about 9.7 milliliters of peripheral blood, drawn into EDTA-treated Vacutainer tubes. Ficoll-Paque density-gradient centrifugation was used to isolate PBMCs, with at least 6 million per sample. Trizol reagent was used to extract total RNA from PBMCs, with at least 5 micrograms per sample. For every donor, flow cytometry on a PBMC aliquot measured the percentage of naive CD45RAhigh/CD27high T cells. Notes on this clonotype: Its antigen specificity is not known. No base quality information exists; no much larger clone differs at one position.

The library was prepared using 5' RACE. The run used an Illumina HiSeq 2500. A second 7 to 11 cycle PCR used a sample-barcoded 5' primer and a J-beta primer mix. Each TCR beta cDNA molecule received a unique molecular identifier from a template-switch 5' adaptor carrying 12 random nucleotides. Each sample yielded at least 2.5 million CDR3-containing paired-end reads. First-strand cDNA was synthesized from all RNA with the Mint cDNA synthesis kit, primed by a TRBC-specific oligonucleotide. All cDNA was treated with uracil-DNA glycosylase and then went through a first 18-cycle PCR with the universal primers M1SS and BC2_uni_R. The paper's data handling went like this. For normalization, 1 million high-quality reads, each with a distinct molecular identifier, were randomly selected from each sample. Reads with shared molecular identifiers were discarded instead of being binned into consensus sequences. MiTCR, run with a Q25 quality threshold and the strictest error-elimination algorithm, handled CDR3 identification, clonotype clustering and error correction. Lower-bound total TCR beta diversity was estimated with a nonparametric unseen species model using Euler transformation. TCRdb passed the public sequencing reads through fastp at Q25 and MiXCR, retaining productive beta sequences. Identical CDR3 protein sequences are pooled into one entry, listed with their most common genes and DNA. The V and J calls were not made by the authors but by TCRdb's processing. This sample gives hundreds of thousands of distinct CDR3 sequences in total; 40% to 50% of them show up just once. The top ten clones comprise about 32% of the sample.

The TCR comes from a man older than 75 in good health. The sequencing sample was made of blood.

The CDR3 corresponds to CASKPRPNSYEQFF. The nucleotide sequence reads as follows: TGTGCCAGCAAACCCCGACCCAACTCCTACGAGCAGTTCTTC. Recombination linked TRBV6-5 to TRBJ2-1; a confident D gene designation cannot be given. From its cysteine to its phenylalanine, the CDR3 spans 14 amino acids. Only the CDR3 portion is preserved as DNA: 42 bases, with reading frame beginning at the first base. V and J lose 7 bases and 10 bases, and a span of 20 bases separates them. The germline V gene sets CDR1 to MNHEY and CDR2 to SVGAGI.